This T cell receptor (beta chain) stems from a study of T cells in Graves' hyperthyroidism and ophthalmopathy. Study outcomes and limitations: The authors' 13 V-J model separated ophthalmopathy from stable hyperthyroidism.

RNA transcripts were the template for amplifying TCR beta CDR3 regions. The primer set for the first-round RT-PCR of the TCR CDR3 was HTBI. MiXCR was run by TCRdb on the multiplex PCR reads, yielding one entry per CDR3 protein. The data show about 840,000 distinct CDR3 sequences, around 38% seen once. After removal of 2 bases from V and 2 bases from J, the junction contained 16 bases not matched to a gene. This CDR3 is built from 19 residues. Germline lookup yields CDR1 SGHRS and CDR2 YFSETQ. A remark on this clonotype: Its specificity is not known.

The sequencing input was blood. The TCR originated in a man aged 18 to 30 with Graves' hyperthyroidism. The chain couples TRBV5-1 to TRBJ2-7; 10 bases line up with TRBD2. CDR3 loop: CASSFIFLAGAKAPYEQYF. CDR3 coding DNA: TGCGCCAGCAGCTTCATCTTCCTAGCGGGAGCCAAAGCTCCCTACGAGCAGTACTTC.